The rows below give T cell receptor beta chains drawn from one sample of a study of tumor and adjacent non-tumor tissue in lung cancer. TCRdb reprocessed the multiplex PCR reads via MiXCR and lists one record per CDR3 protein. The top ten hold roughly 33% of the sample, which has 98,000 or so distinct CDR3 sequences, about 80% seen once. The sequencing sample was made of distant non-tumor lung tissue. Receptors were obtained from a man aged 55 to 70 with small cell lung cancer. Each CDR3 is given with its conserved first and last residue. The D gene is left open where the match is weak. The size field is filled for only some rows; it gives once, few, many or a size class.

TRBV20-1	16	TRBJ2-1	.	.	TGCAGTGTCAGACCTTTCGGAGCCAGCTCCTACAATGAGCAGTTCTTC	CSVRPFGASSYNEQFF
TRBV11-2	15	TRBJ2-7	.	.	TGTGCAAGCAGCCGAATGCGGTACAGGACCTACGAGCAGTACTTC	CASSRMRYRTYEQYF
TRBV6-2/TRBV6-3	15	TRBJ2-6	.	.	TGTGCCAGCAGTTACGAGGGAACTGGGGCCAACCTCCAGACTTTC	CASSYEGTGANLQTF
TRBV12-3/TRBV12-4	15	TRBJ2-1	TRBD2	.	TGTGCCAGCAGGACGACTAGCGGGTTTTACAATGAGCAGCTCTTC	CASRTTSGFYNEQLF
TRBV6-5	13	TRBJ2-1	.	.	TGTGTCAGCAGCCGCTTCGTGTACAATGAGCAGTTCTTC	CVSSRFVYNEQFF
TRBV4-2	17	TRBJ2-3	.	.	TGTGCCAGCAGCCCGGACCCAGGCGGGGAGGGGGCAGGTACGCAGTATTTT	CASSPDPGGEGAGTQYF
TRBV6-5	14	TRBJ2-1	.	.	TGTGTCAACAGGCGAGGCGGGACGGACAATGAGCAGTTCTTC	CVNRRGGTDNEQFF
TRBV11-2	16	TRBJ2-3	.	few	TGTGCCAGCAACCCAGTGGCCGGCGATAGCACAGATACGCAGTATTTT	CASNPVAGDSTDTQYF
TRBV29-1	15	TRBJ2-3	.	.	TGCAGCGTGTTAACCTGGGAGGGGGGCACAGATACGCACTATTTT	CSVLTWEGGTDTHYF
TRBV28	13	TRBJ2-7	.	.	TGTGCCAGCAGTTTTTACGACAGGACTGAGCTGTACTTC	CASSFYDRTELYF
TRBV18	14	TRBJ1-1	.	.	TGTGCCAGCTCACCGCGGCCAGCGAACACTGAAGCTTTCTTT	CASSPRPANTEAFF
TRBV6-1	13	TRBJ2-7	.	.	TGTGCCAGCCGGTATGATAGGGGGTACAAGCAGTACTTC	CASRYDRGYKQYF
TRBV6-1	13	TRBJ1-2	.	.	TGTGCCAGCACGTCGACAGTTATCTATGGCTGCACCTTC	CASTSTVIYGCTF
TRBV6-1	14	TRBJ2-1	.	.	TGTACCAGCGCCGGCAGCGGGCTTTACATTGAGCAGTTCTTC	CTSAGSGLYIEQFF
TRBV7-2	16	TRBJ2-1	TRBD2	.	TGTGCCAGCAGCTCAACTAGCGGGGGAGCCTACAATGAGCAGTTCTTC	CASSSTSGGAYNEQFF
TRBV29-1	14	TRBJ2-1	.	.	TGCAGCGCGAGGTCCGGGGGGCATATCAATGAGCAGTTCTTC	CSARSGGHINEQFF
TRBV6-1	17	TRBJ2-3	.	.	TGTGCCAGCTCCCTAGGGGCGGGACTCTTGGGCTCGGAGCAGCAGTTTTTT	CASSLGAGLLGSEQQFF
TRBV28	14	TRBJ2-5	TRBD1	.	TGTGTCAGTAGTGTCAGGGGGCGTCGAGAGACCCAGTACTTC	CVSSVRGRRETQYF
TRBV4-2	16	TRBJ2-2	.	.	TGTGCCAGCAGCCAAGTTCGTGTGGCCAACACCGGGGAGCTGTTTTTC	CASSQVRVANTGELFF
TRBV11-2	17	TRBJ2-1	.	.	TGTGCCAGTAGCTTAGTGACAAGCCAGAGCTCGTACAATGAGCAGTTCTTC	CASSLVTSQSSYNEQFF
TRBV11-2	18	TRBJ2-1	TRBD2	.	TGTGCCAGCAGCCTAGGATTATCGGGAGGCTACTACTACAATGAGCAGTTCTTC	CASSLGLSGGYYYNEQFF
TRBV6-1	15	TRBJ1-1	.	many	TGTGCCAGCAGCCCTATGGGGTACGGGAACACTGAAGCTTTCTTT	CASSPMGYGNTEAFF
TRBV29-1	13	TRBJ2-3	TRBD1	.	TGTTGCGCTCTTCAGGGGGGCACAGATACGCAGTATTTT	CCALQGGTDTQYF
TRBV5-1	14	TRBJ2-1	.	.	TGCGCCAGCAGCCCTGACGACTCCTACAATGAGCAGTTCTTC	CASSPDDSYNEQFF
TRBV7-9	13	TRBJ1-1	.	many	TGTGCCAGCAGCCCCGAGGGGGGTGTTAAAGCTTTCTTT	CASSPEGGVKAFF
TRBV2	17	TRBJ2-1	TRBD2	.	TGTGCCAGCAGTGAACCCCCGACTAGCTTTATGGACAATGAGCAGTTCTTC	CASSEPPTSFMDNEQFF
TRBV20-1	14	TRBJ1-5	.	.	TGTAGTGTCAAAACGGCAGGGGTGGATAAGCCCCAGCATTTT	CSVKTAGVDKPQHF
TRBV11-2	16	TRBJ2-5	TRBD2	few	TGTGCCAGTAGCTCCCTGGTACTAGCGGGAGGTGGGACCCAGTACTTC	CASSSLVLAGGGTQYF
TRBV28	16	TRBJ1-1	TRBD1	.	TGTGCCAGCTGTACAATCGGGACAGGGGAAATCACTGAGGCTTTCTTT	CASCTIGTGEITEAFF
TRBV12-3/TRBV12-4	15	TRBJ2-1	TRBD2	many	TGTGCCAGCAGCCCCGGACTAGCGGATTACAATGAGCAGTTCTTC	CASSPGLADYNEQFF
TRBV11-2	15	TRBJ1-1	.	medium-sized	TGTGCCAGCAGCGGGGCTTCCGCACTGAACACTGAAGCTTTCTTT	CASSGASALNTEAFF
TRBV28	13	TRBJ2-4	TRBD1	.	TGTACCAGCAGTACAGGACAGGGTAACATTCAGTACTTC	CTSSTGQGNIQYF
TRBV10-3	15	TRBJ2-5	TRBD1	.	TGTGCCATCCGTCCATCGGACAGGGTTGTGAAGACCCAGTACTTC	CAIRPSDRVVKTQYF
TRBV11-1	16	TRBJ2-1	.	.	TGTGCCAGCAGCCGACCCCAGTGGGCGTATAACAGTGTGCAGTTCTTC	CASSRPQWAYNSVQFF
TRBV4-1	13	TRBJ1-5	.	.	TGCGTCAGTAGCCAGGGGATGTCTCAGTCCCAGCATTTT	CVSSQGMSQSQHF
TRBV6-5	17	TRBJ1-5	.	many	TGTGCCAGCAGTCCCCGGGACGGGGGATATAGCAATCAGCCCCAGCATTTT	CASSPRDGGYSNQPQHF
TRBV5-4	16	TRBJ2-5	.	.	TGTGCCAGCAGCTGGGGGGGGGCTAACGAGCAAGAGACCCAGTACTTC	CASSWGGANEQETQYF
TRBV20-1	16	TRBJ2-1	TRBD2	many	TGCAGTGCTTCCTCTAGCGGGAGGGCGTCCTACAATGAGCAGTTCTTC	CSASSSGRASYNEQFF
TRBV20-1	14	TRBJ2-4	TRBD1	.	TGCGGTGTTAGACTGGGACAGGGCACGGACATTCAGTACTTC	CGVRLGQGTDIQYF
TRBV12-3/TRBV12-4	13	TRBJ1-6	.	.	TGTGCCAGCAGTTTAGCGCAAAATTTTCCCCTCCACTTT	CASSLAQNFPLHF